The 8 T cell receptor beta chains in this list originate from one sample, sequenced in a study of cytomegalovirus exposure and HLA in healthy donors. The table came from immunoSEQ multiplex PCR; TCRdb's copy has only in-frame clones and leaves some out. The repertoire holds about 400,000 clones, with 75% to 90% as singletons. The material sequenced was PBMCs. These receptors originate from a woman aged 18-30 years in good health and CMV-seronegative.

This clone was seen once. The V gene is TRBV5-1, the J gene TRBJ2-7; 7 nucleotides line up with TRBD1. V dropped 3 bases and J dropped 1; count of bases not matched to a gene: 1. CDR1 and CDR2 (germline): SGHRS, YFSETQ. This CDR3 has 13 amino acids. This CDR3 is CASSWDRSYEQYF. The CDR3, as DNA: TGCGCCAGCAGCTGGGACAGATCCTACGAGCAGTACTTC. Looking up the rest from reference TRBV5-1 and TRBJ2-7 gives the full variable domain: KAGVTQTPRYLIKTRGQQVTLSCSPISGHRSVSWYQQTPGQGLQFLFEYFSETQRNKGNFPGRFSGRQFSNSRSEMNVSTLELGDSALYLCASSWDRSYEQYFGPGTRLTVT.

The rearrangement uses TRBV4-1 and TRBJ2-3; TRBD2 might be the D (5 bases). CDR1 is MGHRA, CDR2 YSYEKL, per germline. V dropped 4 bases and J dropped 5 bases, with 10 bases sitting between them. The CDR3 is made up of 13 amino acids. CDR3 residues: CASSLPDLDTQYF. The DNA of the CDR3 is TGCGCCAGCAGCCTGCCGGACTTAGATACGCAGTATTTT.

The chain has TRBV27 and TRBJ2-7; the D gene is possibly TRBD2 (5 bases). Per germline, CDR1 MNHEY and CDR2 SMNVEV (reference sequence). The CDR3 has 15 amino acids. V was cut by 4 bases and J by 0 bases, with 13 bases left in between. This CDR3 reads CASSSPGGSSYEQYF. In DNA, the CDR3 is TGTGCCAGCAGTTCCCCCGGAGGATCCTCCTACGAGCAGTACTTC.

The chain couples TRBV5-4 to TRBJ2-5, with D perhaps matching TRBD1 (5 bases). CDR1 and CDR2 from the germline V gene are SGHNT and YYREEE (reference sequence). Trimming removed 5 bases from V and 5 bases from J, with 13 bases in between. The CDR3 is made up of 13 amino acids. CDR3 loop: CASRTTAKETQYF. The CDR3 nucleotides read TGTGCCAGCAGGACGACAGCTAAGGAGACCCAGTACTTC. Based on the CDR3 plus reference TRBV5-4 and TRBJ2-5, the full variable domain is ETGVTQSPTHLIKTRGQQVTLRCSSQSGHNTVSWYQQALGQGPQFIFQYYREEENGRGNFPPRFSGLQFPNYSSELNVNALELDDSALYLCASRTTAKETQYFGPGTRLLVL.

This sequence joins TRBV27 and TRBJ2-5; possible D gene TRBD1, 6 bases. The CDR3 length is 15 residues. Per germline, CDR1 MNHEY and CDR2 SMNVEV (reference sequence). Between the trimmed V and J ends, which lost 5 bases and 5 bases, there was a span of 18 bases. The CDR3: CASSGKGTQGETQYF. In DNA, the CDR3 is TGTGCCAGCAGTGGAAAAGGTACACAGGGCGAGACCCAGTACTTC.

The sample holds one count of this clone. The gene calls are TRBV10-3 and TRBJ2-3; 7 bases align to TRBD2. Germline assignment: CDR1 ENHRY and CDR2 SYGVKD. The junction had 15 bases not matched to a gene; V was cut back by 11 bases and J by 4 bases. The CDR3 sequence is 15 residues long. Here the CDR3 reads CAARGSAERPDTQYF. The CDR3 DNA follows: TGTGCCGCTCGCGGGAGCGCCGAGCGACCAGATACGCAGTATTTT.

The chain joins TRBV29-1 to TRBJ1-3; a possible D gene is TRBD1 (5 bases). This CDR3 spans 14 amino acids. V was trimmed by 6 bases and J by 0 bases, leaving 12 bases between them. Germline V CDR1 and CDR2: SQVTM, ANQGSEA. DNA for the CDR3: TGCAGCGTCGCCGGGGGGGACTCTGGAAACACCATATATTTT. Encoded protein: CSVAGGDSGNTIYF.

The rearrangement uses TRBV19 and TRBJ1-1; D may be TRBD1 (5 bases). CDR1 is LNHDA, CDR2 SQIVND, per germline (reference sequence). V shed 6 bases and J shed 1 base, with 9 bases lying between them. The CDR3 totals 13 residues. CDR3 bases: TGTGCCAGTAGACCCAGGGAGAACACTGAAGCTTTCTTT. Its translation: CASRPRENTEAFF.